This TCR beta chain was recovered during a study of shared clonotypes between healthy human individuals. General study points: Memory subsets had estimated richness that was generally smaller than that of naive subsets.

This clone was found once. Its antigen is as yet unknown. Sequencing used immunoSEQ multiplex PCR; TCRdb keeps in-frame clones, though not all of them. This sample has about 380,000 clones, with approximately 97% found just once. The CDR3 runs to 15 residues. The germline V gene encodes CDR1 SEHNR and CDR2 FQNEAQ (reference sequence). J gave up 5 bases and V 2 bases, and 6 bases lay outside the gene matches. This sequence was found in a man in his thirties or forties in good health. The sample was memory CD8+ T cells sorted from blood. Subset described: CD45RO+ cells pooled with CCR7-negative TemRA cells. The chain carries TRBV7-9 and TRBJ2-1; 7 bases agree with TRBD2. This chain's CDR3 is CASSLSLRGDNEQFF. DNA of the CDR3: TGTGCCAGCAGCTTATCCTTACGGGGGGACAATGAGCAGTTCTTC.